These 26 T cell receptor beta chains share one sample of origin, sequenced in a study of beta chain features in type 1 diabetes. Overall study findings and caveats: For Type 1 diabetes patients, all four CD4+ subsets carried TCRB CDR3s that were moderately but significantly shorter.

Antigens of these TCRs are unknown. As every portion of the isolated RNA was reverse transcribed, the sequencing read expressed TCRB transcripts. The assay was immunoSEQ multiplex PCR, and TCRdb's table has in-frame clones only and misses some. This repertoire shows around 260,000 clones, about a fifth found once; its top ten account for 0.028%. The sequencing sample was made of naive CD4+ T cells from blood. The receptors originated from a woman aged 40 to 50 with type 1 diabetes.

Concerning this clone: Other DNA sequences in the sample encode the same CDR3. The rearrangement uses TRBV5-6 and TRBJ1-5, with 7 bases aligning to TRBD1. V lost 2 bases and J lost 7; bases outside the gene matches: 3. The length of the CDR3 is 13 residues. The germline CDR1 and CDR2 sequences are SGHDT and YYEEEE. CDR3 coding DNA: TGTGCCAGCAGCTTAACAGGGGACCAGCCCCAGCATTTT. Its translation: CASSLTGDQPQHF.

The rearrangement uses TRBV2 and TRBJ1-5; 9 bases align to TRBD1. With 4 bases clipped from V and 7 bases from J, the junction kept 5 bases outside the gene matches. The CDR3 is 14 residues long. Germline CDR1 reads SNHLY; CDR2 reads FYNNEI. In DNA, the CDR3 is TGTGCCAGCAGTGTAGGACAGGGGACCCAGCCCCAGCATTTT. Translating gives CASSVGQGTQPQHF.

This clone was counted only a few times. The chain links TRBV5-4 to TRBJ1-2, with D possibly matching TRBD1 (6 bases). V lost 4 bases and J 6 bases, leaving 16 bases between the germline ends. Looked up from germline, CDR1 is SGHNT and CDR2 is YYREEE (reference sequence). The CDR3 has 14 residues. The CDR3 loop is CASSRTKQGDGYTF. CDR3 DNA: TGTGCCAGCAGCCGAACGAAACAGGGTGATGGCTACACCTTC.

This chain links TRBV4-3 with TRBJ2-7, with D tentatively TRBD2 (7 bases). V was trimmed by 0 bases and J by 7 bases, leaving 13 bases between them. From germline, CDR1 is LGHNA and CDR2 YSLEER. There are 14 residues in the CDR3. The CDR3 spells CASSQEGGGPEQYF. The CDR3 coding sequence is TGCGCCAGCAGCCAAGAGGGAGGGGGTCCGGAGCAGTACTTC.

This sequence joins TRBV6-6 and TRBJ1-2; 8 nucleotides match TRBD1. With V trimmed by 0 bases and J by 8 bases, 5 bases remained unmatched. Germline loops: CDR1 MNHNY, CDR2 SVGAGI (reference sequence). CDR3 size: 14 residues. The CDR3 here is CASSYSEQGEGYTF. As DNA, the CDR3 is TGTGCCAGCAGTTACTCAGAACAGGGGGAAGGCTACACCTTC.

CDR3 DNA: TGTGCCAGTAGTATACAAACGACAGGGATCCAAGAGACCCAGTACTTC. Translation gives CASSIQTTGIQETQYF. The chain couples TRBV19 to TRBJ2-5; 7 nucleotides match TRBD1. Germline CDR1 and CDR2: LNHDA and SQIVND (reference sequence). The V segment lost 2 bases and the J segment 1 base; nucleotides outside the gene matches: 7. This CDR3 is 16 amino acids long.

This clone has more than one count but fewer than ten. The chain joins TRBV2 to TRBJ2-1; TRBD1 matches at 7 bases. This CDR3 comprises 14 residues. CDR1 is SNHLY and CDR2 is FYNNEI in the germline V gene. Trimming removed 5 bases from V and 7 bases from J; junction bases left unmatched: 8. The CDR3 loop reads CASSSGDRVNEQFF. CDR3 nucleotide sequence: TGTGCCAGCAGTTCCGGCGACAGGGTAAATGAGCAGTTCTTC. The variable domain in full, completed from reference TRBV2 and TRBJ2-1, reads EPEVTQTPSHQVTQMGQEVILRCVPISNHLYFYWYRQILGQKVEFLVSFYNNEISEKSEIFDDQFSVERPDGSNFTLKIRSTKLEDSAMYFCASSSGDRVNEQFFGPGTRLTVL.

In DNA form, the CDR3 reads TGCGCCAGCGGGATTACAGGCTATGGCTACACCTTC. Amino acid sequence: CASGITGYGYTF. The chain is built from TRBV5-1 and TRBJ1-2; D may be TRBD1 (5 bases). Per the germline V gene, CDR1 is SGHRS and CDR2 is YFSETQ. V was cut by 7 bases and J by 4 bases, with 11 bases left in between. The CDR3 spans 12 residues.

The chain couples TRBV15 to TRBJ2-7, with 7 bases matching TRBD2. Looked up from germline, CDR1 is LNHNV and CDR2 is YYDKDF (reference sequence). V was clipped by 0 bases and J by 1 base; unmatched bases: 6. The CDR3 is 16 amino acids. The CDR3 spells CATSRDWEGSSYEQYF. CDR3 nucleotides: TGTGCCACCAGCAGAGATTGGGAGGGTTCATCCTACGAGCAGTACTTC.

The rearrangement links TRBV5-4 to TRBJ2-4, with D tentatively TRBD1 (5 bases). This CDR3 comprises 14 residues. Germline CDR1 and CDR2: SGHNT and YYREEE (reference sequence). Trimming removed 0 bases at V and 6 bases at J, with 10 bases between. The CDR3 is CASSLGGGANIQYF. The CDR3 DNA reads TGTGCCAGCAGCTTGGGGGGCGGAGCAAACATTCAGTACTTC.

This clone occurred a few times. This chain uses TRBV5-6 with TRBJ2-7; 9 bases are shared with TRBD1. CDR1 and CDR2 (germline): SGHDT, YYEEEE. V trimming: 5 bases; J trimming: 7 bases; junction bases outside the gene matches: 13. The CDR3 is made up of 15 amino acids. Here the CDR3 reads CASRGVGTGRMEQYF. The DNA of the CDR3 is TGTGCCAGCAGGGGAGTCGGGACAGGGCGGATGGAGCAGTACTTC.

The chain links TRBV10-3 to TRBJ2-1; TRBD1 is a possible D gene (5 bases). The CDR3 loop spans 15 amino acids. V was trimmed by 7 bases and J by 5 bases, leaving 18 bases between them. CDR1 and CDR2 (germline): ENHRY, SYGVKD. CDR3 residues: CAIKGVEGLDNEQFF. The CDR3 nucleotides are TGTGCCATCAAAGGGGTTGAAGGCCTGGACAATGAGCAGTTCTTC.

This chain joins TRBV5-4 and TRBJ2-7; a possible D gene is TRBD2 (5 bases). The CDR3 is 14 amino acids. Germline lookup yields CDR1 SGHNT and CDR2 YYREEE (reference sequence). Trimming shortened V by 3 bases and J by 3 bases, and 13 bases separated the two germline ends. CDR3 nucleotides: TGTGCCAGCAGCTCCGAGGGTAACAGCTACGAGCAGTACTTC. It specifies CASSSEGNSYEQYF.

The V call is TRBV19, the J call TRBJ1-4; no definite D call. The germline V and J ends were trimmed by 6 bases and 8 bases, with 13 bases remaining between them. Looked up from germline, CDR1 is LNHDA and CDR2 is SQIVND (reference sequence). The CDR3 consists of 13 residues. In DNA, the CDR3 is TGTGCCAGTAGATTCGTGGGAGAAGAAAAACTGTTTTTT. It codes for CASRFVGEEKLFF. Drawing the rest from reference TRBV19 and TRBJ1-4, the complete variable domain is DGGITQSPKYLFRKEGQNVTLSCEQNLNHDAMYWYRQDPGQGLRLIYYSQIVNDFQKGDIAEGYSVSREKKESFPLTVTSAQKNPTAFYLCASRFVGEEKLFFGSGTQLSVL.

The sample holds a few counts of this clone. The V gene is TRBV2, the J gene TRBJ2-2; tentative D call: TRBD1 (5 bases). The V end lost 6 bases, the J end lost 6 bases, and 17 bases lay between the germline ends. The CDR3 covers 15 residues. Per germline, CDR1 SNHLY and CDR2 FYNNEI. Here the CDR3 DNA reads TGTGCCAGCAGGGCTGACAGTGCCTATGCCGGGGAGCTGTTTTTT. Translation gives CASRADSAYAGELFF.

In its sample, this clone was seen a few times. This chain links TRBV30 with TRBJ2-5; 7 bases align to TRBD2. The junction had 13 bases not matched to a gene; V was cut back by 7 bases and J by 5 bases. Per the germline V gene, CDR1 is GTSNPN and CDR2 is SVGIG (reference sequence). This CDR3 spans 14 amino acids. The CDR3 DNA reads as TGTGCCTTAACCCGGGGCCGGCGGGGGGAGACCCAGTACTTC. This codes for CALTRGRRGETQYF.

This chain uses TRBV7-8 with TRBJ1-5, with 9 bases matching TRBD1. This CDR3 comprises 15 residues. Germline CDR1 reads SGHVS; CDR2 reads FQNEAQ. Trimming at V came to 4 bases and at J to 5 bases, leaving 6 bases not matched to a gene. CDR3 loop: CASSSGQGLHQPQHF. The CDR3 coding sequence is TGTGCCAGCAGCTCGGGACAGGGCCTCCATCAGCCCCAGCATTTT.

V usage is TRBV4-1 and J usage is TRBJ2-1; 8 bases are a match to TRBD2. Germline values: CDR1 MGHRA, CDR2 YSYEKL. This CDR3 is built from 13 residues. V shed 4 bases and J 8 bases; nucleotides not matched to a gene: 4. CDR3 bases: TGCGCCAGCAGCCCTACTAGCGGCCATGAGCAGTTCTTC. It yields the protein CASSPTSGHEQFF.

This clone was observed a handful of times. The CDR3 sequence is CASQEGVEQFF. The DNA of the CDR3 is TGTGCCAGCCAAGAAGGGGTTGAGCAGTTCTTC. The chain uses TRBV2 and TRBJ2-1, with TRBD1 as a possible D gene (5 bases). The CDR3 length is 11 residues. CDR1 is SNHLY, CDR2 FYNNEI, per germline. V dropped 8 bases and J dropped 9 bases, with 11 bases sitting between them.

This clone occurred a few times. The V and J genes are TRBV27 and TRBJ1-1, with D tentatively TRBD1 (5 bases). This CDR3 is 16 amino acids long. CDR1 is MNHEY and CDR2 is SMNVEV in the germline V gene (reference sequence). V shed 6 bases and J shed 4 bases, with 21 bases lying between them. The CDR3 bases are TGTGCCAGCAGGCGTTTAGCGGGGATTGGGGGCACTGAAGCTTTCTTT. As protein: CASRRLAGIGGTEAFF.

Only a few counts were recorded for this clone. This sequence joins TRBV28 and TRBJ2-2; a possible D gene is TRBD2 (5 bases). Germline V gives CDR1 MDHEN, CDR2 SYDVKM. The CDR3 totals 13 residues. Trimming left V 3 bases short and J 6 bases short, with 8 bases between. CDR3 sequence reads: CASSFEEAGELFF. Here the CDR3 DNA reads TGTGCCAGCAGTTTTGAGGAGGCCGGGGAGCTGTTTTTT.

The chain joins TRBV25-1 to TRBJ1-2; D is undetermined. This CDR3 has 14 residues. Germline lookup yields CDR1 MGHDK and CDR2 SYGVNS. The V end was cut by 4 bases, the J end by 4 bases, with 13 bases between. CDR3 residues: CASSAQEEGYGYTF. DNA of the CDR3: TGTGCCAGCAGTGCCCAGGAGGAGGGCTATGGCTACACCTTC.

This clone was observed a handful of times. The chain's CDR3 is CASSLRGRQGPGEQYF. The DNA for the CDR3 is TGTGCCAGCAGCTTAAGGGGGAGACAGGGCCCCGGCGAGCAGTACTTC. This chain connects TRBV7-9 to TRBJ2-7; 7 bases are shared with TRBD1. There are 16 residues in the CDR3. Trimming took 2 bases from V and 6 from J; bases not matched to a gene: 13. Looked up from germline, CDR1 is SEHNR and CDR2 is FQNEAQ (reference sequence).

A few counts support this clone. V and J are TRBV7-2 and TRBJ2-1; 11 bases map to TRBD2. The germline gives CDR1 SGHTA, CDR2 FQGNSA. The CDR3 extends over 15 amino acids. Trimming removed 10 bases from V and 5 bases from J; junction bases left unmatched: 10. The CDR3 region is CATRRGLAVNNEQFF. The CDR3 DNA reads TGTGCCACCAGGAGGGGACTAGCGGTAAACAATGAGCAGTTCTTC.

In DNA, the CDR3 is TGCGCCAGCAGCTCGGCGACGGGGGGAACCGGGGAGCTGTTTTTT. Protein product: CASSSATGGTGELFF. The gene calls are TRBV5-1 and TRBJ2-2, with 7 bases that match TRBD2. The CDR3 loop spans 15 amino acids. V shed 3 bases, J shed 5 bases, and the junction held 7 bases outside the gene matches. Germline V gene lookup returns CDR1 SGHRS and CDR2 YFSETQ.

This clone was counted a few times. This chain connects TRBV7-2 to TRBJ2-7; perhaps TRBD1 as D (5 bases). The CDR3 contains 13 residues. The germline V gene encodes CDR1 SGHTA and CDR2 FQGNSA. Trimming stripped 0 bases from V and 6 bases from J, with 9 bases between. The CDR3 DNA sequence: TGTGCCAGCAGCTTAGCTGGGGCCCCCGAGCAGTACTTC. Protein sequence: CASSLAGAPEQYF.